The clone carrying this T cell receptor (beta chain) came up a few times. Whenever a sample was processed, at least 7 million PBMCs were isolated. This specimen belongs to a study of blood T cells in healthy people across ages. Primed by a sample-barcoded 5' primer and a J-beta primer mix, a second PCR proceeded for roughly 7 to 12 cycles. TCRdb re-called the 5' RACE reads with MiXCR, one entry per CDR3 protein. The sample comprises 1 million to 1.2 million distinct CDR3 sequences, 35% to 40% of which are singletons, and roughly 13% rests with the top ten. Germline CDR1 MNHEY, CDR2 SMNVEV (reference sequence). The CDR3 consists of 14 residues. V lost 4 bases to trimming and J lost 4 bases, with 13 bases between them.

This receptor was identified in a man aged 18 to 29 in good health. The chain carries TRBV27 and TRBJ1-2; D remains unclear. The sequencing input was blood. CDR3 nucleotides: TGTGCCAGCAGTTCGCTTCCGAGGAGCTATGGCTACACCTTC. This gives the protein CASSSLPRSYGYTF.